The 13 T cell receptor beta chains presented below share a single source sample, sequenced in a study of beta chain features in type 1 diabetes. The whole isolated RNA underwent reverse transcription, so sequencing captured expressed TCRB transcripts. This table comes from immunoSEQ multiplex PCR, and its TCRdb copy is limited to in-frame clones, with some not included. The sample consists of about 900,000 clones, 17% of them appearing once. Sequenced: naive CD4+ T cells from blood. These receptors were taken from a woman in her late teens or twenties in good health.

This clone has only a few counts. V usage is TRBV9 and J usage is TRBJ2-2; D remains ambiguous. Germline CDR1 SGDLS, CDR2 YYNGEE. V was trimmed by 3 bases and J by 0 bases, leaving 9 bases between them. CDR3 length: 15 amino acids. The CDR3 region is CASSDGRANTGELFF. CDR3 DNA sequence: TGTGCCAGCAGCGACGGAAGGGCGAACACCGGGGAGCTGTTTTTT.

The J gene is TRBJ2-7, the V gene TRBV10-3; 7 bases are a match to TRBD2. CDR3 length equals 12 residues. V shed 11 bases and J 5 bases; nucleotides not matched to a gene: 9. CDR1 is ENHRY and CDR2 is SYGVKD in the germline V gene. CDR3 sequence: CASGGRDNEQYF. CDR3 sequence (DNA): TGTGCCTCGGGCGGGAGAGACAACGAGCAGTACTTC.

This rearrangement joins TRBV6-1 to TRBJ2-1; D may correspond to TRBD1 or TRBD2 (5 bases each). V shed 5 bases and J shed 5 bases, with 7 bases lying between them. This CDR3 has 12 residues. Germline CDR1 reads MNHNS; CDR2 reads SASEGT. The DNA for the CDR3 is TGTGCCAGCAGTCGGGGCAACAATGAGCAGTTCTTC. This codes for CASSRGNNEQFF.

V is TRBV4-2 and J is TRBJ2-4; 10 bases are a match to TRBD1. The CDR3 covers 18 residues. Germline values: CDR1 LGHNA, CDR2 YNFKEQ. Losses at the gene ends were 3 bases for V and 2 bases for J; bases not matched to a gene: 10. The DNA of the CDR3 is TGTGCCAGCAGCCAGCGCACCCCGGGACAGGGGTCCAAAAACATTCAGTACTTC. Protein sequence: CASSQRTPGQGSKNIQYF.

There are a few counts of this clone. A read error may account for a junction end that differs from germline. The rearrangement uses TRBV5-1 and TRBJ2-7, with 14 bases fitting TRBD2. CDR1 and CDR2 (germline): SGHRS, YFSETQ. The CDR3 is made up of 17 amino acids. This CDR3 is CASSTLGLAGVTYGQYF. DNA for the CDR3: TGCGCCAGCAGCACCTTGGGACTAGCGGGAGTAACCTACGGGCAGTACTTC.

This clone was found a few times. The J gene is TRBJ1-4, the V gene TRBV4-2; 10 bases match TRBD1. The CDR3 runs 15 residues. Per the germline V gene, CDR1 is LGHNA and CDR2 is YNFKEQ. The V gene end was trimmed by 4 bases and the J gene end by 7 bases; junction bases not matched to a gene: 6. The CDR3 nucleotides are TGTGCCAGCAGCCCATGGACAGGGGGGAGTGAAAAACTGTTTTTT. Amino acids: CASSPWTGGSEKLFF.

This clone was counted a few times. The genes are TRBV4-3 and TRBJ2-2; 13 nucleotides align to TRBD2. J lost 4 bases, V lost 0 bases, and 8 bases had no gene match. Germline lookup yields CDR1 LGHNA and CDR2 YSLEER. The CDR3 covers 19 residues. CDR3 sequence reads: CASSQEHYRTSGSTGELFF. The CDR3 DNA reads TGCGCCAGCAGCCAAGAGCACTACCGGACTAGCGGGAGCACCGGGGAGCTGTTTTTT.

The V and J genes are TRBV5-4 and TRBJ2-2; D is perhaps TRBD2 (6 bases). CDR1 is SGHNT, CDR2 YYREEE, per germline (reference sequence). The V and J ends lost 4 bases and 3 bases respectively, with 13 bases between them. The CDR3 contains 15 residues. This chain's CDR3 is CASSPGTPDTGELFF. DNA for the CDR3: TGTGCCAGCAGCCCCGGGACTCCCGACACCGGGGAGCTGTTTTTT. Full variable domain (rest looked up from reference TRBV5-4 and TRBJ2-2): ETGVTQSPTHLIKTRGQQVTLRCSSQSGHNTVSWYQQALGQGPQFIFQYYREEENGRGNFPPRFSGLQFPNYSSELNVNALELDDSALYLCASSPGTPDTGELFFGEGSRLTVL.

This rearrangement joins TRBV4-3 to TRBJ1-4, with D tentatively TRBD1 (5 bases). This CDR3 spans 15 amino acids. Germline V CDR1 and CDR2: LGHNA, YSLEER. Between the trimmed V and J ends, which lost 3 bases and 3 bases, there was a span of 11 bases. In DNA form, the CDR3 reads TGCGCCAGCAGCCACCCCGGGGGGGCTAATGAAAAACTGTTTTTT. Translation: CASSHPGGANEKLFF.

The V and J genes are TRBV27 and TRBJ2-1, with 9 bases fitting TRBD2. The V segment lost 3 bases and the J segment 6 bases; nucleotides outside the gene matches: 6. Germline values: CDR1 MNHEY, CDR2 SMNVEV (reference sequence). This CDR3 is built from 15 residues. The CDR3 loop reads CASSFLAGRGNEQFF. CDR3 DNA sequence: TGTGCCAGCAGTTTTCTAGCGGGACGGGGCAATGAGCAGTTCTTC.

This clone was counted between two and nine times. The chain couples TRBV7-6 to TRBJ2-3, with D maybe TRBD2 (6 bases). Trimming stripped 1 base from V and 7 bases from J, with 18 bases between. The germline gives CDR1 SGHVS, CDR2 FNYEAQ. The CDR3 loop spans 16 amino acids. CDR3 region: CASSLGTQRVRNTQYF. CDR3 nucleotide sequence: TGTGCCAGCAGCTTAGGAACCCAGCGGGTACGAAATACGCAGTATTTT.

The rearrangement links TRBV5-1 to TRBJ2-1; 13 bases are a match to TRBD2. CDR3 length equals 16 residues. V was pared by 1 base and J by 13 bases, with 11 bases of the junction left unmatched. Germline loops: CDR1 SGHRS, CDR2 YFSETQ. The CDR3 loop is CASSLISTSGRQSQFF. The CDR3 nucleotides read TGCGCCAGCAGCTTGATCTCGACTAGCGGGAGGCAAAGCCAGTTCTTC.

CDR3 in DNA: TGTGCCAGCAGCCCTACCCCAGCAGGGGTCTACGAGCAGTACTTC. This gives the protein CASSPTPAGVYEQYF. The chain links TRBV28 to TRBJ2-7; TRBD1 might be the D (6 bases). Per the germline V gene, CDR1 is MDHEN and CDR2 is SYDVKM. The CDR3 spans 15 residues. Between the trimmed V and J ends, which lost 6 bases and 3 bases, there was a span of 18 bases.